This T cell receptor (beta chain) originates from a study of blood T cell repertoires in COVID-19. About the study: Sites in the United States, Italy and Spain provided acute and convalescent COVID-19 samples.

In the authors' methods: Reference gene primer amplification gave estimated nucleated cell counts. Sequenced by immunoSEQ multiplex PCR; TCRdb stores in-frame clones only, minus some. V and J calls and clone size follow that table, whereas D and trimming were derived from the DNA. The table includes a few hundred thousand clones, about 79% detected once. The CDR3 runs 13 residues. Per the germline V gene, CDR1 is SNHLY and CDR2 is FYNNEI. Germline trimming cut 11 bases from V and 8 bases from J; bases unmatched to any gene: 10. The chain employs TRBV2 and TRBJ1-4, with 8 bases matching TRBD1. This clonotype was sampled from a man aged 40-50 years who had recovered from COVID-19. Sequences were obtained from peripheral blood. For the CDR3, the DNA is TGTGCCGGACGGACAGGGCTTGAGGAAAAACTGTTTTTT. It translates to CAGRTGLEEKLFF.